The sequence of this TCR beta chain was determined in a study of metastatic and nonmetastatic thyroid tumors. All patients were untreated before thyroid surgery. TCRdb reprocessed the PCR reads via MiXCR. The data show approximately 12,000 clones, 30% to 35% seen once. The germline CDR1 and CDR2 sequences are SGHRS and YFSETQ. CDR3 size: 17 residues. V lost 0 bases and J lost 2, with 15 bases in between. Sample: tumor tissue. The chain joins TRBV5-1 to TRBJ2-1; TRBD2 might be the D (5 bases). The sequence came from a female donor with papillary thyroid cancer or a benign thyroid nodule (not recorded which). Some clones in this sample may be carry-over from other donors' samples. CDR3 in amino acids: CASSLGGLRDTYNEQFF. CDR3 coding DNA: TGCGCCAGCAGCTTGGGCGGGTTGCGCGATACCTACAATGAGCAGTTCTTC.